This TCR beta chain emerged from a study of shared clonotypes between healthy human individuals. Overall study results and limits: Researchers sampled blood only, noting tissue repertoires likely differ. Clonotype sharing among donors was expected to depend on sequencing depth.

About this clone: What it recognizes is unknown. A far larger clone is only one base removed, so a read error is likely. The conserved final phenylalanine or tryptophan is absent from the CDR3, which likely points to a read error.

Germline V gene sequence: CDR1 GTSNPN, CDR2 SVGIG (reference sequence). CDR3 length equals 15 residues. With 3 bases clipped from V and 2 bases from J, the junction kept 9 bases outside the gene matches. Sequencing of unsorted PBMC DNA was carried out using ten immunoSEQ deep assay plates. Sequenced by immunoSEQ multiplex PCR; TCRdb stores in-frame clones only, minus some. The data hold 450,000 or so clones, with approximately 80% observed a single time. This receptor was identified in a woman between 40 and 55 years old in good health. Some clones in this sample may be carry-over from other donors' samples. The chain has TRBV30 and TRBJ2-7; 8 bases are shared with TRBD2. Sequencing was carried out using PBMCs. The CDR3 loop is CAWSLGLAGTYEQYL. The DNA of the CDR3 is TGTGCCTGGAGCCTCGGACTAGCCGGGACCTACGAGCAGTACCTC.